This passage covers 8 T cell receptor beta chains from one sample sequenced in a study of tumor-infiltrating lymphocytes in localized non-small cell lung cancer. Generated by immunoSEQ multiplex PCR, the TCRdb table keeps only in-frame clones and is missing some. The table includes about 13,000 clones, under 70% detected once. Specimen: lung tumor tissue. The receptors shown here come from a human donor with non-small cell lung cancer.

The J gene is TRBJ2-7, the V gene TRBV6-6, with D possibly TRBD1 on 5 matching bases. The CDR3 extends over 14 amino acids. Looked up from germline, CDR1 is MNHNY and CDR2 is SVGAGI (reference sequence). Trimming took 6 bases from V and 1 from J, leaving 13 bases between them. This CDR3 is CASSSTGFSYEQYF. For the CDR3, the DNA is TGTGCCAGCAGCTCTACAGGATTTTCCTACGAGCAGTACTTC.

There are a few counts of this clone. The J gene is TRBJ1-5, the V gene TRBV4-1; D is possibly TRBD1 (5 bases). This CDR3 is built from 14 residues. Germline V gives CDR1 MGHRA, CDR2 YSYEKL. Trimming left V 5 bases short and J 4 bases short, with 12 bases between. CDR3 residues: CASSYNGGNQPQHF. CDR3 DNA sequence: TGCGCCAGCAGCTACAACGGGGGAAATCAGCCCCAGCATTTT.

This chain links TRBV10-3 with TRBJ1-1; the D gene is possibly TRBD1 (5 bases). Looked up from germline, CDR1 is ENHRY and CDR2 is SYGVKD. V gave up 11 bases and J gave up 1 base, with 17 bases separating them. This CDR3 spans 14 amino acids. CDR3 bases: TGTGCCGTACAGGAGGTAGCCTCGAACACTGAAGCTTTCTTT. Amino acid sequence: CAVQEVASNTEAFF.

V gene TRBV10-1 combines with J gene TRBJ2-7; D gene unclear. Germline CDR1 reads WNHNN; CDR2 reads SYGVQD (reference sequence). The CDR3 is 13 residues long. Trimming pared 0 bases from V and 7 bases from J, leaving 10 bases between. The CDR3 protein is CASSESPFREQYF. CDR3 coding DNA: TGCGCCAGCAGTGAGTCCCCTTTCCGTGAGCAGTACTTC.

This chain joins TRBV7-2 and TRBJ2-1; TRBD2 agrees at 7 bases. V shed 1 base, J shed 3 bases, and the junction held 3 bases outside the gene matches. The CDR3 spans 15 residues. From germline, CDR1 is SGHTA and CDR2 FQGNSA. For the CDR3, the DNA is TGTGCCAGCAGCTTAGATCCTAGCGGCTACAATGAGCAGTTCTTC. The encoded protein is CASSLDPSGYNEQFF.

The chain couples TRBV9 to TRBJ1-1; D gene uncertain. Trimming pared 0 bases from V and 6 bases from J, leaving 15 bases between. The CDR3 extends over 15 amino acids. Germline assignment: CDR1 SGDLS and CDR2 YYNGEE. CDR3 sequence: CASSVVEGRIAEAFF. DNA of the CDR3: TGTGCCAGCAGCGTAGTGGAGGGTCGAATCGCTGAAGCTTTCTTT.

The chain has TRBV7-9 and TRBJ1-1, with unresolved D. V gave up 0 bases and J gave up 4 bases, with 12 bases separating them. Germline-derived CDR1 and CDR2 are SEHNR and FQNEAQ (reference sequence). This CDR3 has 15 amino acids. This CDR3 reads CASSLAALKGTEAFF. The CDR3 coding sequence is TGTGCCAGCAGCTTAGCTGCCTTAAAGGGCACTGAAGCTTTCTTT. The complete variable domain, with remaining parts taken from reference TRBV7-9 and TRBJ1-1, reads DTGVSQNPRHKITKRGQNVTFRCDPISEHNRLYWYRQTLGQGPEFLTYFQNEAQLEKSRLLSDRFSAERPKGSFSTLEIQRTEQGDSAMYLCASSLAALKGTEAFFGQGTRLTVV.

The table lists this clone with a few counts. The V and J genes are TRBV4-1 and TRBJ1-1; weak D call: TRBD1 (6 bases). The V and J ends lost 4 bases and 1 base respectively, with 16 bases between them. Germline-derived CDR1 and CDR2 are MGHRA and YSYEKL. This CDR3 contains 16 residues. The CDR3 reads CASSRQSAGANTEAFF. The CDR3 DNA follows: TGCGCCAGCAGCCGTCAATCGGCAGGGGCGAACACTGAAGCTTTCTTT.